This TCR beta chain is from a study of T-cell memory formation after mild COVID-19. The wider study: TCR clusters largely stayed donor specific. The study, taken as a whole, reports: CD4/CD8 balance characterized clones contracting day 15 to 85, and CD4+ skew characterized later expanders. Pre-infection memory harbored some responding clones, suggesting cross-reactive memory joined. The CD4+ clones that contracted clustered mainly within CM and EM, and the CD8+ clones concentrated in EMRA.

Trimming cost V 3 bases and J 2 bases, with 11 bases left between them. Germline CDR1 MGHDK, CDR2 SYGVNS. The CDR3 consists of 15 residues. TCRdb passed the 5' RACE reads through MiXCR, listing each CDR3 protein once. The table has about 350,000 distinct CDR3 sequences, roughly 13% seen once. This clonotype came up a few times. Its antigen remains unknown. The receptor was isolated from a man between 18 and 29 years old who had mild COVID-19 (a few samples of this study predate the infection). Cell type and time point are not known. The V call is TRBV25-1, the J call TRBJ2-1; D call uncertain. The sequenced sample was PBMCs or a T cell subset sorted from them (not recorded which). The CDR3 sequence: CASSELLGPYNEQFF. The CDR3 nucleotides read TGTGCCAGCAGTGAGCTCCTTGGCCCCTACAATGAGCAGTTCTTC.